This T cell receptor (beta chain) was captured by sequencing in a study of radiotherapy plus CTLA-4 blockade in lung cancer. Data came from immunoSEQ multiplex PCR; TCRdb stores just in-frame clones and leaves some out. The sample lists 95,000 to 150,000 clones, about 90% seen once, with 6.9% in the top ten. The CDR3 has 16 residues. The V and J ends lost 3 bases and 4 bases, in that order; junction bases with no gene match: 9. Per the germline V gene, CDR1 is WSHSY and CDR2 is SAAADI. The sequenced sample was peripheral blood, obtained from a patient treated with radiotherapy plus ipilimumab. The rearrangement uses TRBV10-2 and TRBJ2-1, with 7 bases fitting TRBD2. The sequence came from a human donor with non-small cell lung cancer that progressed on radiotherapy plus ipilimumab. CDR3 sequence: CASSEVGREQYNEQFF. For the CDR3, the DNA is TGCGCCAGCAGTGAAGTTGGGCGGGAGCAGTACAATGAGCAGTTCTTC.